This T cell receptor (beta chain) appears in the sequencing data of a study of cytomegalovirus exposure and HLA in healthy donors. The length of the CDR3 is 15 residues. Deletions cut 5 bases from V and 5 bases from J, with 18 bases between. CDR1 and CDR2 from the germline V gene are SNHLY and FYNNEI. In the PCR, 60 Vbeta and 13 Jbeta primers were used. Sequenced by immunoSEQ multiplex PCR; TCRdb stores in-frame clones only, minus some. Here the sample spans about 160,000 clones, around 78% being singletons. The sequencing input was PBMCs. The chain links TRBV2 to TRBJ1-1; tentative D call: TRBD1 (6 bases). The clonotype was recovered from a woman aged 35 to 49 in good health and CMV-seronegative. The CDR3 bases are TGTGCCAGCAGTTACTTACCGGACAGTGGGACTGAAGCTTTCTTT. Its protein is CASSYLPDSGTEAFF.